These 8 T cell receptor beta chains were sequenced from one sample in a study of T cell responses to AZD1222 COVID-19 vaccine (dated by TCRdb to about 2021). The sample's time point label, decoded: baseline before first vaccination. The protocol used for the library was the immunoSEQ multiplex PCR assay. TCRdb limited this immuneACCESS table to in-frame rearrangements with V and J called. A share of clones is missing; checked studies link under half to unresolved V genes, and the rest is unexplained. This sample is represented by some 140,000 clones; 90% to 95% of them were singletons. The ten biggest clones cover 1.5% to 2% of the sample. The material was peripheral blood, obtained on day 0 of AZD1222 vaccination. The receptor source for this set is an adult in good health.

A word on this clone: The conserved final phenylalanine or tryptophan is absent from the CDR3, which likely points to a read error. The DNA is omitted, as the CDR3 cannot be located on it reliably, and the CDR3 follows TCRdb's listing. The chain carries TRBV19 and TRBJ1-4; the table's D gene call, TRBD1, was not cross checked with the DNA. The CDR3 is 17 amino acids in total, end residues counted. Looked up from germline, CDR1 is LNHDA and CDR2 is SQIVND (reference sequence). The CDR3 spells CASSPPWSGQGAYRASY.

CDR3: CATSRDRRVGNSPLHF. As DNA, the CDR3 is TGTGCCACCAGCAGAGATCGTAGGGTGGGTAATTCACCCCTCCACTTT. The J gene is TRBJ1-6, the V gene TRBV15; no reliable D call. Looked up from germline, CDR1 is LNHNV and CDR2 is YYDKDF (reference sequence). Trimming left V 0 bases short and J 6 bases short, with 12 bases between. The CDR3 covers 16 residues.

This clone is a singleton in its sample. CDR3 in DNA: TGTGCCAGCAGCTTAGATGGGACCGACTCTCGGGAGCAGTACTTC. It codes for CASSLDGTDSREQYF. The chain is built from TRBV7-2 and TRBJ2-7, with D perhaps assigned TRBD1 or TRBD2 (5 bases each). Between the trimmed V and J ends, which lost 1 base and 7 bases, there was a span of 17 bases. This CDR3 has 15 residues. CDR1 SGHTA and CDR2 FQGNSA come from the germline V gene.

This clone was observed a handful of times. The V gene is TRBV5-1, the J gene TRBJ2-7; TRBD1 matches at 7 bases. CDR3 length equals 15 residues. Germline V gene lookup returns CDR1 SGHRS and CDR2 YFSETQ. The junction had 4 bases not matched to a gene; V was cut back by 0 bases and J by 1 base. The CDR3 DNA sequence: TGCGCCAGCAGCTTGGGACAGGGAATTTCCTACGAGCAGTACTTC. It codes for CASSLGQGISYEQYF. The complete variable domain, with remaining parts taken from reference TRBV5-1 and TRBJ2-7, reads KAGVTQTPRYLIKTRGQQVTLSCSPISGHRSVSWYQQTPGQGLQFLFEYFSETQRNKGNFPGRFSGRQFSNSRSEMNVSTLELGDSALYLCASSLGQGISYEQYFGPGTRLTVT.

V is TRBV3-1 (or the pseudogene TRBV3-2) and J is TRBJ1-2; D gene ambiguous. Deletions cut 4 bases from V and 7 bases from J, with 19 bases between. Germline values: CDR1 LGHDT, CDR2 YNNKEL (reference sequence). The CDR3 covers 15 residues. CDR3 bases: TGTGCCAGCAGCCCTGCCCCTCTTAATTCCGGTGGCTACACCTTC. The encoded protein is CASSPAPLNSGGYTF.

The V call is TRBV5-1, the J call TRBJ1-1; tentatively, D is TRBD1 (5 bases). CDR1 is SGHRS and CDR2 is YFSETQ in the germline V gene. Between the trimmed V and J ends, which lost 3 bases and 7 bases, there was a span of 13 bases. The CDR3 runs to 13 residues. CDR3 sequence reads: CASSSDARGEAFF. Here the CDR3 DNA reads TGCGCCAGCAGCTCGGACGCGAGGGGTGAAGCTTTCTTT.

This chain links TRBV21-1 with TRBJ2-2; the table's D call, TRBD2, has no DNA check behind it. TRBV21-1 is reported as a pseudogene. The CDR3 has 20 residues. CDR3: CASTLRRLAGDPYGTGELFF. The CDR3 nucleotides read TGTGCCAGCACCCTCAGAAGGCTAGCGGGGGACCCCTATGGGACCGGGGAGCTGTTTTTT.

The chain recombines TRBV6-5 with TRBJ1-6; no definite D call. Trimming took off 5 bases at V and 13 bases at J, with 12 bases between the two ends. There are 12 residues in the CDR3. Germline CDR1 MNHEY, CDR2 SVGAGI. The CDR3 bases are TGTGCCAGCAGTCCCGGGATCGGGCCCCTCCACTTT. This codes for CASSPGIGPLHF.